This T cell receptor beta chain appears in the sequencing data of a study of identifying expanded T cells in peripheral blood (dated by TCRdb to between 2018 and 2021). For the study in its entirety: Separate aliquots of the same genomic DNA pool were sequenced to produce technical replicates, and four replicates were compared in pairs. Beyond this particular receptor, the publication reports: The authors expected that over much longer intervals, such as months to years, biological variance in healthy repertoires might increase even further. Both the number of clones called differentially abundant and the false-positive rate were significantly reduced by the beta-binomial model across all healthy-donor time intervals. In all healthy donors, the variance in clone template counts between samples taken two weeks apart rose significantly as total template count increased. The binomial model flagged approximately 1.3 differentially abundant clones between technical replicates but around 15 over around two weeks and 19 to 20 over approximately 4 weeks.

As to this clone: Its cognate antigen has yet to be identified. No much larger clone exists at a distance of one base, and base qualities are not known.

During the collection period, no infections or other immune events were recorded for the healthy donors. Time-dependent variance in a beta-binomial model of T-cell clone differential abundance was calibrated using healthy-donor blood repertoires as a training cohort. The training cohort comprised roughly ten healthy donors, 3 female and 7 male. The donors were between roughly 25 and 70 years old, with an average age of about 45 years. Whole blood from each healthy donor was obtained from a commercial supplier and was collected at three time points about two weeks apart. Genomic DNA was extracted from unsorted whole blood for immunosequencing. TCRbeta CDR3 regions were profiled by bias-controlled multiplex PCR amplification of genomic DNA with the immunoSEQ Assay. The source study handled its data this way. The absolute abundance of each unique TCRbeta CDR3 region was quantified after sequences were collapsed and filtered. Differential abundance was assessed using a binomial (Fisher-equivalent) model and a beta-binomial model in which time-dependent variance fitted from healthy donors was added. Any clone with fewer than 5 combined templates was excluded, and a clone was called differentially abundant if its Benjamini-Hochberg FDR was below 0.01. Beta-binomial variance was modeled as a function of total template count across the two samples using the form v = (b*log(k)+a)^2. TCRdb retrieved this table from immuneACCESS and kept in-frame rearrangements only. Not all clones are present; in checked studies, unresolved V genes account for under half, and no reason is known for the remainder. V and J calls plus clone size are reproduced from that table; the DNA served to infer D and trimming. The sample table contains tens of thousands of clones; only one count was recorded for approximately 85% of them. The ten largest clones take up about 6% of the sample.

The V end loses 4 bases and the J end loses 4 bases, and a stretch of 11 bases separates them. From the germline V gene, CDR1 is MNHEY and CDR2 is SVGAGI. Measured from the cysteine to the phenylalanine, the CDR3 is 15 residues long. This entry keeps only the CDR3 DNA: 45 bases, framed from base 1. The sequence derives from a person aged 18-70 years in good health. The sample was blood. The chain joins TRBV6-5 to TRBJ2-6; 6 matching bases give a weak D call of TRBD1. The DNA sequence reads TGTGCCAGCAGTTGGGGGCTCCAAGGGGCCAACGTCCTGACTTTC. This is translated as CASSWGLQGANVLTF.